These 5 T cell receptor beta chains originate from one sample sequenced in a study of T cell repertoires in cytomegalovirus infection. TCRdb analysed the reads with MiXCR anew, one entry per CDR3 protein. The sample has about 98,000 distinct CDR3 sequences, 16% seen once. What was sequenced was PBMCs. These receptors all come from a human donor in good health (CMV status not recorded). Some clones in this sample may be carry-over from other donors' samples.

A remark on this clonotype: A junction boundary mismatches the germline segment, possibly from a read error. The genes are TRBV7-2 and TRBJ2-4; tentative D call: TRBD2 (6 bases). This CDR3 comprises 13 residues. CDR1 is SGHTA, CDR2 FQGNSA, per germline. Here the CDR3 reads CASRFTGENIQYF. For the CDR3, the DNA is TGTGCCAGCCGCTTTACGGGGGAAAACATTCAGTACTTC.

Concerning this clonotype itself: A single base separates this from a much larger clone, so it may be a read error. This chain links TRBV5-1 with TRBJ2-1; D is possibly TRBD1 (6 bases). The CDR3 totals 13 residues. Germline assignment: CDR1 SGHRS and CDR2 YFSETQ. The DNA of the CDR3 is TGCGCCGGCAGCTCGGACGCTGGACAGAATCGGTTCTTC. Protein sequence: CAGSSDAGQNRFF.

This clonotype has at least ten counts. The chain couples TRBV7-2 to TRBJ1-4, with no clear D. This CDR3 region has 14 residues. The germline gives CDR1 SGHTA, CDR2 FQGNSA. V gave up 6 bases and J gave up 3 bases, with 11 bases separating them. The CDR3 loop is CASRDGWANEKLFF. As DNA, the CDR3 is TGTGCCAGCAGGGATGGATGGGCTAATGAAAAACTGTTTTTT.

This clonotype was observed once. This sequence joins TRBV29-1 and TRBJ2-3; D gene ambiguous. Between the trimmed V and J ends, which lost 3 bases and 5 bases, there was a span of 3 bases. The CDR3 contains 10 residues. Germline lookup yields CDR1 SQVTM and CDR2 ANQGSEA. Here the CDR3 reads CSVDRDTQYF. The CDR3 nucleotides are TGCAGCGTTGACAGAGATACGCAGTATTTT.

At least ten counts were recorded for this clonotype. The gene calls are TRBV7-2 and TRBJ2-1; maybe TRBD2 (6 bases). Germline CDR1 reads SGHTA; CDR2 reads FQGNSA. The CDR3 contains 17 residues. Trimming left V 2 bases short and J 4 bases short, with 18 bases between. CDR3 amino acids: CASSLNSPRGEYNEQFF. Written as DNA, the CDR3 is TGTGCCAGCAGCTTAAATAGTCCTCGCGGGGAATACAATGAGCAGTTCTTC.